Listed below are T cell receptor beta chains from one sample, sequenced in a study of naive and memory T cell subsets. One entry per CDR3 protein, called by TCRdb with MiXCR from the UMI-ligation and nested PCR reads. The sample lists 14,000 or so distinct CDR3 sequences, roughly 5.2% seen once, with around 7.5% in the top ten. Here the sequenced sample was skin, taken from a tuberculin skin test site. All receptors derive from an adult in good health. Each CDR3 is given with its conserved first and last residue. The order of the fields is V gene, D gene, J gene, clone size, CDR3 DNA, CDR3 protein. A D gene is named only where the DNA matches it firmly. Expanded clones are given a class, and other clones once, few, many or no size at all.

TRBV2	-	TRBJ2-5	few	TGTGCCAGCAAATTCCAAGAGACCCAGTACTTC	CASKFQETQYF
TRBV19	TRBD2	TRBJ2-1	many	TGTGCCAGTAGTAAGACTAGCGGGGGCAAGAGTGAGCAGTTCTTC	CASSKTSGGKSEQFF
TRBV25-1	TRBD1	TRBJ1-2	many	TGTGCCAGCAGTGAAGGGACAGGGGGCCACTATGGCTACACCTTC	CASSEGTGGHYGYTF
TRBV5-1	TRBD1	TRBJ1-1	medium-sized	TGCGCCAGCAGCAGAAACAGGGGGAGGACTGAAGCTTTCTTT	CASSRNRGRTEAFF
TRBV6-2/TRBV6-3	TRBD1	TRBJ2-2	many	TGTGCCAGCAGTTACCCTAACAGGGGGCGCGGCACCGGGGAGCTGTTTTTT	CASSYPNRGRGTGELFF
TRBV2	TRBD2	TRBJ2-3	many	TGTGCCAGCTATCGGGACTACACAGATACGCAGTATTTT	CASYRDYTDTQYF
TRBV2	TRBD1	TRBJ1-1	many	TGTGCCAGCAGTCAGGGACAGGGCCGGAACACTGAAGCTTTCTTT	CASSQGQGRNTEAFF
TRBV19	-	TRBJ2-1	many	TGTGCCAGTAGGTTGCAGGAGGGGGTGAATGAGCAGTTCTTC	CASRLQEGVNEQFF
TRBV7-2	TRBD2	TRBJ2-1	few	TGTGCCAGCAGCTTTTGGGGGGGAAACAATGAGCAGTTCTTC	CASSFWGGNNEQFF
TRBV6-2/TRBV6-3	-	TRBJ2-3	many	TGTGCCAGCAGTCTCGGGGGCCGCGGCACAGATACGCAGTATTTT	CASSLGGRGTDTQYF
TRBV7-9	-	TRBJ2-3	medium-sized	TGTGCCAGCAGCTGGTCCGGGGCCACAGATACGCAGTATTTT	CASSWSGATDTQYF
TRBV4-1	-	TRBJ1-6	many	TGCGCCAGCAGCTACCGTGGGGGCAGTCCTAATTCACCCCTCCACTTT	CASSYRGGSPNSPLHF
TRBV19	-	TRBJ1-1	-	TGTGCCAGTAGTATAGGTCAGTACACTGAAGCTTTCTTT	CASSIGQYTEAFF
TRBV7-9	-	TRBJ2-5	many	TGTGCCAGCAGCCATGACCCTTGGGTGACCCAGTACTTC	CASSHDPWVTQYF
TRBV20-1	-	TRBJ2-5	many	TGCAGTGCTAGTGAGAACCAAGAGACCCAGTACTTC	CSASENQETQYF
TRBV6-1	-	TRBJ2-1	many	-	CASSVATGSPFF
TRBV6-5	TRBD1	TRBJ2-7	many	TGTGCCAGCCGAGGTAGGGGACAGGGTTTCTACGAGCAGTACTTC	CASRGRGQGFYEQYF
TRBV7-2	-	TRBJ2-6	medium-sized	TGTGCCAGCAGCCTACACAGGAGCGGGGCCAACGTCCTGACTTTC	CASSLHRSGANVLTF
TRBV3-1	-	TRBJ2-6	many	TGTGCCAGCAGCCAGACAGGGAGGGGGGCCAACGTCCTGACTTTC	CASSQTGRGANVLTF
TRBV13	-	TRBJ2-5	many	TGTGCCAGCAGCTTAGAACGGCAAGAGACCCAGTACTTC	CASSLERQETQYF
TRBV28	-	TRBJ2-5	medium-sized	TGTGCCAGCAGTTTAGGCCAGGGCCCCCAAGAGACCCAGTACTTC	CASSLGQGPQETQYF
TRBV20-1	-	TRBJ1-1	few	TGCAGGGTCTTAAGAAGCACTGAAGCTTTCTTT	CRVLRSTEAFF
TRBV7-2	TRBD2	TRBJ2-3	many	TGTGCCAGCAGCCTTAGCGGAGCGGGGGGGGGGCTCACAGATACGCAGTATTTT	CASSLSGAGGGLTDTQYF
TRBV5-1	TRBD1	TRBJ1-1	many	TGCGCCAGCAGCATCGCCGGACAGGGGCTGAACACTGAAGCTTTCTTT	CASSIAGQGLNTEAFF
TRBV20-1	-	TRBJ1-1	many	TGCAGTGCTGTCAGGGTGGAAGCTTTCTTT	CSAVRVEAFF
TRBV18	TRBD1	TRBJ2-3	many	TGTGCCAGCTCACCACCGGGACAGACCACAGATACGCAGTATTTT	CASSPPGQTTDTQYF
TRBV30	-	TRBJ1-2	many	TGTGCCTGGGACTCGGTGGGGGCCTACTATGGCTACACCTTC	CAWDSVGAYYGYTF
TRBV7-9	-	TRBJ2-1	many	TGTGCCAGCAGCCCCCCGGCAGGGCTCTTCTACAATGAGCAGTTCTTC	CASSPPAGLFYNEQFF
TRBV12-3/TRBV12-4	-	TRBJ2-7	-	TGTGCCAGCAGTTGCCGGTACGAGCAGTACTTC	CASSCRYEQYF
TRBV20-1	-	TRBJ2-3	-	TGCAGCGCGGGGCGGGGCACAGATACGCAGTATTTT	CSAGRGTDTQYF
TRBV7-9	-	TRBJ2-5	many	TGTGCCAGCAGCTCCCCCTACTTAACCGGGACTGAGGAGACCCAGTACTTC	CASSSPYLTGTEETQYF
TRBV29-1	TRBD1	TRBJ1-2	many	TGCAGCGTTAGGACAGGGGGGGCCTATGGCTACACCTTC	CSVRTGGAYGYTF
TRBV7-9	-	TRBJ2-1	medium-sized	TGTGCCAGCCAGGGTGGTCCTTGGAATGAGCAGTTCTTC	CASQGGPWNEQFF
TRBV11-3	-	TRBJ2-2	many	TGTGCCAGCAGCTTAGAGTCTAACACCGGGGAGCTGTTTTTT	CASSLESNTGELFF
TRBV29-1	-	TRBJ2-7	medium-sized	TGCAGCGTTGCTACTGGGGACGAGCAGTACTTC	CSVATGDEQYF
TRBV4-1	-	TRBJ2-1	-	TGCGCCAGCAGCCAAGAGTGGGAGGCGAGGGGGGTCCTGGGACTATCCTACAATGAGCAGTTCTTC	CASSQEWEARGVLGLSYNEQFF
TRBV20-1	TRBD1	TRBJ1-1	many	TGCAGTGCTAAGGACAGGGGGAACACTGAAGCTTTCTTT	CSAKDRGNTEAFF
TRBV10-3	TRBD1	TRBJ2-7	many	TGTGCCATCCGGGACAGAGAATACGAGCAGTACTTC	CAIRDREYEQYF
TRBV20-1	TRBD1	TRBJ2-3	large	TGCAGTGCTAGAGATGTCGGGACAGGGATTAGCACAGATACGCAGTATTTT	CSARDVGTGISTDTQYF
TRBV5-1	TRBD2	TRBJ2-1	few	TGCGCCAGCAGCTTGTCGGCGGGGGGGCCTGTTGAGCAGTTCTTC	CASSLSAGGPVEQFF
TRBV6-5	-	TRBJ2-2	many	TGTGCCAGCAGTTATGACACAGGGAGGATGCGGACCGGGGAGCTGTTTTTT	CASSYDTGRMRTGELFF
TRBV29-1	TRBD1	TRBJ1-1	many	TGCAGCGTCATAACGGGACAGATCAACACTGAAGCTTTCTTT	CSVITGQINTEAFF
TRBV7-3	TRBD2	TRBJ2-3	many	TGTGCCAGCAGCTTAAGGCTTAGCGGGGGCGGCACAGATACGCAGTATTTT	CASSLRLSGGGTDTQYF
TRBV20-1	-	TRBJ2-5	many	TGCAGTGCTAGAGAGGGCCCCCGAGAGACCCAGTACTTC	CSAREGPRETQYF
TRBV6-4	TRBD2	TRBJ2-3	many	TGTGCCAGCAGGAAGACTAGCGGGGGGCCTAGCACAGATACGCAGTATTTT	CASRKTSGGPSTDTQYF